These 21 T cell receptor beta chains came from one sample sequenced in a study of patients and donors after allogeneic stem cell transplantation. Each CDR3 protein gets one entry after TCRdb re-called the RT-PCR reads with MiXCR. This table holds 57,000 or so distinct CDR3 sequences, about 14% found once. Input material: blood, either unsorted or a sorted T cell fraction (not recorded which). All receptors derive from a human donor who was either an allogeneic HSCT recipient or a stem cell or donor lymphocyte infusion donor (not recorded which). It is not recorded whose cells these are; they may come from a transplant donor.

At least ten counts were recorded for this clonotype. The genes are TRBV12-3 or TRBV12-4 and TRBJ1-3; possible D gene TRBD1, 5 bases. Trimming removed 1 base from V and 0 bases from J, with 13 bases in between. The CDR3 has 17 residues. CDR3 nucleotide sequence: TGTGCCAGCAGTTTAGTGTCCGGGGGAGCCTCTGGAAACACCATATATTTT. It yields the protein CASSLVSGGASGNTIYF.

This clonotype was counted between two and nine times. The CDR3 sequence: CASSLGQSTGELFF. The CDR3 nucleotides read TGTGCCAGCAGCTTAGGACAGAGCACCGGGGAGCTGTTTTTT. The J gene is TRBJ2-2, the V gene TRBV7-9; a possible D gene is TRBD1 (5 bases). Trimming shortened V by 1 base and J by 4 bases, and 7 bases separated the two germline ends. Germline CDR1 SEHNR, CDR2 FQNEAQ (reference sequence). This CDR3 spans 14 amino acids.

This clonotype was seen at least ten times. This rearrangement joins TRBV12-3 or TRBV12-4 to TRBJ2-1; the match to TRBD2 covers 12 bases. The CDR3 sequence is 22 residues long. Trimming took 4 bases from V and 0 from J; bases not matched to a gene: 19. CDR3 region: CASSSELNTGTSGPSSYNEQFF. CDR3 bases: TGTGCCAGCAGTTCAGAGCTAAATACCGGGACTAGCGGGCCGAGCTCCTACAATGAGCAGTTCTTC.

The J gene is TRBJ2-7, the V gene TRBV7-6; D gene uncertain. Germline V CDR1 and CDR2: SGHVS, FNYEAQ. The CDR3 length is 12 residues. The V and J ends lost 2 bases and 3 bases respectively, with 5 bases between them. CDR3 nucleotide sequence: TGTGCCAGCAGCTTACCCGACTACGAGCAGTACTTC. It translates to CASSLPDYEQYF.

This clonotype showed up many times. The rearrangement joins TRBV5-5 to TRBJ1-1, with TRBD1 as a possible D gene (5 bases). The CDR3 runs 16 residues. V lost 5 bases, J lost 4 bases, and 21 bases lay in between. Germline assignment: CDR1 SGHKS and CDR2 YYEKEE (reference sequence). CDR3 in amino acids: CASSLAVGREVTEAFF. In DNA form, the CDR3 reads TGTGCCAGCAGTCTGGCCGTCGGCAGGGAGGTCACTGAAGCTTTCTTT.

There are a few counts of this clonotype. The chain employs TRBV4-1 and TRBJ2-2; D is ambiguous. The V end lost 2 bases, the J end lost 1 base, and 8 bases lay between the germline ends. Germline V gene lookup returns CDR1 MGHRA and CDR2 YSYEKL. The CDR3 spans 15 residues. CDR3 amino acids: CASSQLIKNTGELFF. The DNA for the CDR3 is TGCGCCAGCAGCCAATTAATAAAGAACACCGGGGAGCTGTTTTTT.

The chain uses TRBV27 and TRBJ1-5, with D perhaps TRBD1 (5 bases). V lost 3 bases, J lost 4 bases, and 10 bases lay in between. The CDR3 loop spans 14 amino acids. Germline V gives CDR1 MNHEY, CDR2 SMNVEV (reference sequence). The CDR3 here is CASSFTGGNQPQHF. CDR3 nucleotides: TGTGCCAGCAGTTTCACAGGAGGTAATCAGCCCCAGCATTTT.

The chain employs TRBV7-6 and TRBJ2-7; 7 nucleotides align to TRBD1. The CDR3 is 15 residues long. From germline, CDR1 is SGHVS and CDR2 FNYEAQ. The J segment lost 0 bases and the V segment lost 5 bases, leaving 7 bases of the junction unmatched. CDR3 region: CASSVGQQNSYEQYF. Written as DNA, the CDR3 is TGTGCCAGCAGCGTGGGACAGCAAAACTCCTACGAGCAGTACTTC.

This clonotype was seen more than once but under ten times. J is TRBJ2-3 and V is TRBV7-6; 7 bases line up with TRBD2. The CDR3 length is 16 residues. Germline trimming cut 4 bases from V and 5 bases from J; bases unmatched to any gene: 12. CDR1 is SGHVS, CDR2 FNYEAQ, per germline. CDR3: CASSSSSGPSGDTQYF. The CDR3 nucleotides are TGTGCCAGCAGCTCCAGTTCGGGCCCTAGCGGAGATACGCAGTATTTT.

This chain uses TRBV3-1 with TRBJ1-3; tentative D call: TRBD1 (6 bases). The germline V gene has CDR1 LGHDT and CDR2 YNNKEL (reference sequence). V lost 3 bases to trimming and J lost 0 bases, with 9 bases between them. CDR3 size: 15 residues. This CDR3 reads CASSHGGSSGNTIYF. CDR3 in DNA: TGTGCCAGCAGCCACGGGGGCTCCTCTGGAAACACCATATATTTT.

The J gene is TRBJ2-7, the V gene TRBV4-1; tentatively, D is TRBD2 (6 bases). From germline, CDR1 is MGHRA and CDR2 YSYEKL. Trimming pared 0 bases from V and 0 bases from J, leaving 12 bases between. CDR3 length: 16 amino acids. The CDR3 DNA is TGCGCCAGCAGCCAAGATCCGGGACTTTTCTCCTACGAGCAGTACTTC. This translates into CASSQDPGLFSYEQYF.

This clonotype was detected ten times or more. CDR3 residues: CASSYSGSGGAMESGYTF. For the CDR3, the DNA is TGTGCCAGCAGTTACTCCGGGTCAGGGGGCGCGATGGAGAGTGGCTACACCTTC. The chain is built from TRBV6-6 and TRBJ1-2; TRBD1 aligns across 8 bases. Losses at the gene ends were 0 bases for V and 7 bases for J; bases not matched to a gene: 16. Germline lookup yields CDR1 MNHNY and CDR2 SVGAGI (reference sequence). The CDR3 extends over 18 amino acids.

Ten or more counts support this clonotype. This chain links TRBV5-1 with TRBJ2-2, with D unresolved. Germline V lookup: CDR1 SGHRS, CDR2 YFSETQ. V shed 1 base and J shed 1 base, with 5 bases lying between them. The CDR3 covers 14 residues. Written as DNA, the CDR3 is TGCGCCAGCAGCTTGTCTGGGAACACCGGGGAGCTGTTTTTT. It translates to CASSLSGNTGELFF.

This clonotype was observed at least ten times. This sequence joins TRBV29-1 and TRBJ1-1; tentative D call: TRBD1 (5 bases). The CDR3 consists of 12 residues. Trimming removed 3 bases from V and 4 bases from J, with 9 bases in between. CDR1 is SQVTM, CDR2 ANQGSEA, per germline. CDR3 sequence reads: CSVDRGSTEAFF. CDR3 bases: TGCAGCGTTGATAGGGGATCCACTGAAGCTTTCTTT.

A word on this clonotype: At one end, the junction sequence differs from germline, possibly due to a read error. V is TRBV24-1 and J is TRBJ2-1; 11 bases match TRBD2. The CDR3 is 17 residues long. Per germline, CDR1 KGHDR and CDR2 SFDVKD. The CDR3: CATSGGTSGDNYNELFF. In DNA form, the CDR3 reads TGTGCCACCAGTGGGGGGACTAGCGGAGACAACTACAATGAGCTGTTCTTC.

The rearrangement joins TRBV5-1 to TRBJ2-7; TRBD2 is a possible D gene (6 bases). Trimming removed 4 bases at V and 2 bases at J, with 16 bases between. This CDR3 comprises 15 residues. Germline CDR1 is SGHRS and CDR2 is YFSETQ. CDR3 loop: CASSKDWGLPYEQYF. The CDR3 DNA sequence: TGCGCCAGCAGCAAGGATTGGGGACTCCCCTACGAGCAGTACTTC. The whole variable domain, filled in from reference TRBV5-1 and TRBJ2-7, reads KAGVTQTPRYLIKTRGQQVTLSCSPISGHRSVSWYQQTPGQGLQFLFEYFSETQRNKGNFPGRFSGRQFSNSRSEMNVSTLELGDSALYLCASSKDWGLPYEQYFGPGTRLTVT.

This clonotype appeared a single time. The V and J genes are TRBV9 and TRBJ2-1; TRBD2 matches at 8 bases. V shed 0 bases, J shed 8 bases, and the junction held 22 bases outside the gene matches. The CDR3 has 20 amino acids. CDR1 and CDR2 from the germline V gene are SGDLS and YYNGEE. CDR3 DNA sequence: TGTGCCAGCAGCGTAGGCCCCGAGACAGAACTCCGGGAGGGTGTCGATGAGCAGTTCTTC. Translated, it gives CASSVGPETELREGVDEQFF.

The genes are TRBV6-2 or TRBV6-3 and TRBJ2-1, with 9 nucleotides matching TRBD2. Trimming at V came to 6 bases and at J to 6 bases, leaving 12 bases not matched to a gene. CDR1 MNHEY and CDR2 SVGEGT come from the germline V gene. This CDR3 is 16 amino acids long. CDR3 nucleotide sequence: TGTGCCAGCAGACAAACCTTAGCGGGAGTACGCAATGAGCAGTTCTTC. Translation: CASRQTLAGVRNEQFF.

This rearrangement joins TRBV27 to TRBJ2-1; TRBD2 is a possible D gene (6 bases). The germline V gene has CDR1 MNHEY and CDR2 SMNVEV (reference sequence). V was cut by 1 base and J by 3 bases, with 10 bases left in between. This CDR3 region has 15 residues. The CDR3, as DNA: TGTGCCAGCAGTTTATGGGGGACTGGCTACAATGAGCAGTTCTTC. Amino acids: CASSLWGTGYNEQFF.

There are many counts of this clonotype. The rearrangement joins TRBV3-1 to TRBJ1-1; 7 bases match TRBD1. Per the germline V gene, CDR1 is LGHDT and CDR2 is YNNKEL (reference sequence). V shed 4 bases and J 8 bases; nucleotides not matched to a gene: 4. The CDR3 extends over 12 amino acids. Here the CDR3 reads CASSRGTAEAFF. The CDR3 DNA follows: TGTGCCAGCAGCCGGGGGACAGCCGAAGCTTTCTTT.

The chain carries TRBV27 and TRBJ2-7; 10 nucleotides agree with TRBD2. CDR3 size: 17 residues. V lost 2 bases and J lost 0; bases outside the gene matches: 7. The germline V gene encodes CDR1 MNHEY and CDR2 SMNVEV (reference sequence). CDR3 region: CASSLGVGLAASYEQYF. CDR3 sequence (DNA): TGTGCCAGCAGTTTAGGGGTTGGACTAGCGGCCTCCTACGAGCAGTACTTC.